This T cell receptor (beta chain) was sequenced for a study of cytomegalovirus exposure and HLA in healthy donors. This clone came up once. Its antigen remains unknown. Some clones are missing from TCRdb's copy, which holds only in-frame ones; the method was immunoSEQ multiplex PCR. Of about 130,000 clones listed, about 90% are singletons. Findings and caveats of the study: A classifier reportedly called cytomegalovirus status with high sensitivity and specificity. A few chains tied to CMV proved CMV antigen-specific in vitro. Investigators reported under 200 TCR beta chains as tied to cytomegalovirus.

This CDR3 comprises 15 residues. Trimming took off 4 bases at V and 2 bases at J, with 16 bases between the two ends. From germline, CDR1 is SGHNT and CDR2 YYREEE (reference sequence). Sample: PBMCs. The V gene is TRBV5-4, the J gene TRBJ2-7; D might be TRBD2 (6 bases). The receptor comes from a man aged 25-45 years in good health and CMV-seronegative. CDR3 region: CASSRNRRDAYEQYF. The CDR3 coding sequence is TGTGCCAGCAGCCGAAACCGGCGGGATGCCTACGAGCAGTACTTC.